This is a list of T cell receptor beta chains from one sample in a study of shared clonotypes between healthy human individuals. Sequencing was performed with immunoSEQ multiplex PCR; in TCRdb, only in-frame clones are kept and a portion is missing. The sample shows about 750,000 clones, 80% to 95% of them seen only once. Source material: naive CD8+ T cells sorted from blood. The source of these receptors is a young man in good health. CDR3s include the opening cysteine and the closing phenylalanine or tryptophan. D genes are given only for firm matches. For some rows the clone size is stated as once, few or many, or as a class when expanded; others skip it.

CDR3 DNA: TGTGCCAGCAGCTCTCTCACAGATACGCAGTATTTT
CDR3 protein: CASSSLTDTQYF
clone size: .
J gene: TRBJ2-3
V gene: TRBV5-8
D gene: .

CDR3 DNA: TGCAGCGTGTCGGGACTAGCGTACCCAAGCACAGATACGCAGTATTTT
CDR3 protein: CSVSGLAYPSTDTQYF
clone size: .
J gene: TRBJ2-3
V gene: TRBV29-1
D gene: TRBD2

CDR3 DNA: TGTGCCAGCAGTTGGGACGATCAGAACACTGAAGCTTTCTTT
CDR3 protein: CASSWDDQNTEAFF
clone size: .
J gene: TRBJ1-1
V gene: TRBV27
D gene: .

CDR3 DNA: TGTGCCAGCAGTGCCCGACACCATAGCACAGATACGCAGTATTTT
CDR3 protein: CASSARHHSTDTQYF
clone size: .
J gene: TRBJ2-3
V gene: TRBV27
D gene: .

CDR3 DNA: TGTGCCAGCAGTGAGTGGCGGACCAATGAGCAGTTCTTC
CDR3 protein: CASSEWRTNEQFF
clone size: .
J gene: TRBJ2-1
V gene: TRBV6-1
D gene: .

CDR3 DNA: TGTGCCAGCACTTTGGGACAGGGGCACAATGAGCAGTTCTTC
CDR3 protein: CASTLGQGHNEQFF
clone size: .
J gene: TRBJ2-1
V gene: TRBV2
D gene: TRBD1

CDR3 DNA: TGTGCCACCAGCAGAGAACTAGCGGGAGGGTCAGATACGCAGTATTTT
CDR3 protein: CATSRELAGGSDTQYF
clone size: .
J gene: TRBJ2-3
V gene: TRBV15
D gene: TRBD2

CDR3 DNA: TGTGCCAGCAGCGTAGAGAAAAACGAGCAGTACTTC
CDR3 protein: CASSVEKNEQYF
clone size: .
J gene: TRBJ2-7
V gene: TRBV9
D gene: .

CDR3 DNA: TGCGCCAGCAGTGAGTGGGGTGGTACACCATATTTT
CDR3 protein: CASSEWGGTPYF
clone size: few
J gene: TRBJ1-3
V gene: TRBV10-2
D gene: .

CDR3 DNA: TGCAGCGTGACCGGACTAGCGGGACCTCAGTACTTC
CDR3 protein: CSVTGLAGPQYF
clone size: once
J gene: TRBJ2-7
V gene: TRBV29-1
D gene: TRBD2

CDR3 DNA: TGTGCCAGCAGCTTACCGGACCTCACCGGGGAGCTGTTTTTT
CDR3 protein: CASSLPDLTGELFF
clone size: once
J gene: TRBJ2-2
V gene: TRBV13
D gene: .

CDR3 DNA: TGTGCCAGCAGTCGACCACCCTACGAGCAGTACTTC
CDR3 protein: CASSRPPYEQYF
clone size: .
J gene: TRBJ2-7
V gene: TRBV28
D gene: .

CDR3 DNA: TGTGCCAGCAGTCCCCTCCCCATCACCTATGGCTACACCTTC
CDR3 protein: CASSPLPITYGYTF
clone size: few
J gene: TRBJ1-2
V gene: TRBV6-5
D gene: .

CDR3 DNA: TGTGCCAGCAGTGAGGGGCCCAGGCTCGCAGATACGCAGTATTTT
CDR3 protein: CASSEGPRLADTQYF
clone size: .
J gene: TRBJ2-3
V gene: TRBV25-1
D gene: .

CDR3 DNA: TGTGCCAGCAGCAACGAGACTAGCGGAAACACAGATACGCAGTATTTT
CDR3 protein: CASSNETSGNTDTQYF
clone size: .
J gene: TRBJ2-3
V gene: TRBV21-1
D gene: .

CDR3 DNA: TGTGCCTGCCGGGCCGCGGGACCCACGGACAATGAGCAGTTCTTC
CDR3 protein: CACRAAGPTDNEQFF
clone size: .
J gene: TRBJ2-1
V gene: TRBV7-9
D gene: .

CDR3 DNA: TGTGCCAGCAGCTTGGCCACTAGCGGTACCTACGAGCAGTACTTC
CDR3 protein: CASSLATSGTYEQYF
clone size: .
J gene: TRBJ2-7
V gene: TRBV5-5
D gene: TRBD2

CDR3 DNA: TGTGCCAGCTCTCCGGAAAGAGTAGCGGGCCCCGGGTACGAGCAGTACTTC
CDR3 protein: CASSPERVAGPGYEQYF
clone size: .
J gene: TRBJ2-7
V gene: TRBV9
D gene: TRBD2

CDR3 DNA: TGTGCCAGCAGTTTGGATAATAGCAATCAGCCCCAGCATTTT
CDR3 protein: CASSLDNSNQPQHF
clone size: .
J gene: TRBJ1-5
V gene: TRBV28
D gene: .

CDR3 DNA: TGCGCCAGCAGCCAGAGCTTGTCCAGGGGTCGGGAGCTGTTTTTT
CDR3 protein: CASSQSLSRGRELFF
clone size: .
J gene: TRBJ2-2
V gene: TRBV4-3
D gene: .

CDR3 DNA: TGTGCCAGCAGCACGGGGACAGGGTGGGAGCAGTACTTC
CDR3 protein: CASSTGTGWEQYF
clone size: .
J gene: TRBJ2-7
V gene: TRBV7-8
D gene: TRBD1

CDR3 DNA: TGTGCCAGCAGCTTAGCCCTAGCGAGTTCAGCCTACGAGCAGTACTTC
CDR3 protein: CASSLALASSAYEQYF
clone size: .
J gene: TRBJ2-7
V gene: TRBV7-9
D gene: .

CDR3 DNA: TGCGCCAGCAGCCAAGATTCGACTAGCGGGAAAGGGTTCTTTCAGTATTTT
CDR3 protein: CASSQDSTSGKGFFQYF
clone size: once
J gene: TRBJ2-3
V gene: TRBV4-3
D gene: TRBD2

CDR3 DNA: TGTGCCAGCAGCAAAGGGACGGGACTAGCGGGAGTCGAGCAGTACTTC
CDR3 protein: CASSKGTGLAGVEQYF
clone size: .
J gene: TRBJ2-7
V gene: TRBV7-2
D gene: TRBD2

CDR3 DNA: TGCGCCAGCAGCTTCGTAGAGGGAACTGTCTACGAGCAGTACTTC
CDR3 protein: CASSFVEGTVYEQYF
clone size: .
J gene: TRBJ2-7
V gene: TRBV4-1
D gene: .

CDR3 DNA: TGTGCCAGCAGCGTGGGCAGGGTGAACACCGGGGAGCTGTTTTTT
CDR3 protein: CASSVGRVNTGELFF
clone size: .
J gene: TRBJ2-2
V gene: TRBV28
D gene: .

CDR3 DNA: TGTGCCAGCTCACTAACCGCGGGACTAGCGCGTTACAATGAGCAGTTCTTC
CDR3 protein: CASSLTAGLARYNEQFF
clone size: .
J gene: TRBJ2-1
V gene: TRBV18
D gene: TRBD2

CDR3 DNA: TGCAGTGCCCAGACTGGGGATGAGCAGTTCTTC
CDR3 protein: CSAQTGDEQFF
clone size: .
J gene: TRBJ2-1
V gene: TRBV20-1
D gene: .

CDR3 DNA: TGTGCCAGTAGTAACTTGGGGGATTATGAGCAGTTCTTC
CDR3 protein: CASSNLGDYEQFF
clone size: .
J gene: TRBJ2-1
V gene: TRBV19
D gene: .

CDR3 DNA: TGTGCCAGCAGCTTACCCCCCGGGGTACGAGAGACCCAGTACTTC
CDR3 protein: CASSLPPGVRETQYF
clone size: .
J gene: TRBJ2-5
V gene: TRBV7-6
D gene: .

CDR3 DNA: TGTGCCAGCAGACCTCCTTACAGGGACGGCGAGCAGTACTTC
CDR3 protein: CASRPPYRDGEQYF
clone size: once
J gene: TRBJ2-7
V gene: TRBV28
D gene: .

CDR3 DNA: TGTGCCAGCAGAGGCTTCTACGAGCAGTACTTC
CDR3 protein: CASRGFYEQYF
clone size: once
J gene: TRBJ2-7
V gene: TRBV7-9
D gene: .

CDR3 DNA: TGTGCCAGCAGCCCTGGGGCAGGGGTATACTACGAGCAGTACTTC
CDR3 protein: CASSPGAGVYYEQYF
clone size: .
J gene: TRBJ2-7
V gene: TRBV6-5
D gene: .

CDR3 DNA: TGTGCCAGTAGCCGGACAGGAGGTTCCCGAAAAGGTCACGATCAGCCCCAGCATTTT
CDR3 protein: CASSRTGGSRKGHDQPQHF
clone size: .
J gene: TRBJ1-5
V gene: TRBV19
D gene: TRBD1

CDR3 DNA: TGTGCCAGCAGCTCCGACGAGAAGACTGGCGAAGAGACCCAGTACTTC
CDR3 protein: CASSSDEKTGEETQYF
clone size: .
J gene: TRBJ2-5
V gene: TRBV7-3
D gene: .

CDR3 DNA: TGTGCCAGCAGTTTAGGGATAGCGGGGGAAGAGCAGTACTTC
CDR3 protein: CASSLGIAGEEQYF
clone size: once
J gene: TRBJ2-7
V gene: TRBV28
D gene: TRBD2

CDR3 DNA: TGCGCCAGCATTGCTGATACCTACGAGCAGTACTTC
CDR3 protein: CASIADTYEQYF
clone size: .
J gene: TRBJ2-7
V gene: TRBV5-1
D gene: .

CDR3 DNA: TGTGCCAGCAGCGCGACCCCGGTCTCTGGGGCCAACGTCCTGACTTTC
CDR3 protein: CASSATPVSGANVLTF
clone size: .
J gene: TRBJ2-6
V gene: TRBV28
D gene: .

CDR3 DNA: TGTGCCAGCAGTCGCGATGGGAAGACCATATATTTT
CDR3 protein: CASSRDGKTIYF
clone size: .
J gene: TRBJ1-3
V gene: TRBV7-2
D gene: .

CDR3 DNA: TGCGCCAGCAGTGAAATAGCGGGAGGGGTCGACACCGGGGAGCTGTTTTTT
CDR3 protein: CASSEIAGGVDTGELFF
clone size: .
J gene: TRBJ2-2
V gene: TRBV10-2
D gene: TRBD2

CDR3 DNA: TGCGCCAGCAGCCCCCCCGGGACAGGGCCCACAGATACGCAGTATTTT
CDR3 protein: CASSPPGTGPTDTQYF
clone size: .
J gene: TRBJ2-3
V gene: TRBV4-1
D gene: TRBD1